The source of this T cell receptor beta chain is a study of blood T cell repertoires in COVID-19. Study as a whole: Specimens from acute and convalescent COVID-19 originated in the United States, Italy and Spain.

The CDR3 runs to 16 residues. V shed 6 bases, J shed 9 bases, and the junction held 13 bases outside the gene matches. Germline lookup yields CDR1 WSHSY and CDR2 SAAADI. It was during active infection that Seattle patients were enrolled and then longitudinally followed. The repertoire was sequenced with immunoSEQ multiplex PCR; TCRdb's copy has only in-frame clones and lacks some. The sample lists under 250,000 clones; approximately 85% were seen once. The receptor was isolated from a man aged 45-60 years with COVID-19, enrolled during active disease. V usage is TRBV10-2 and J usage is TRBJ2-1; the match to TRBD2 covers 11 bases. Specimen: peripheral blood. CDR3 sequence: CASRSLTSGARVEQFF. CDR3 nucleotide sequence: TGCGCCAGCAGGTCCTTGACTAGCGGGGCTCGTGTTGAGCAGTTCTTC.